The clone carrying this T cell receptor beta chain was recorded many times. The germline V gene encodes CDR1 KGHDR and CDR2 SFDVKD. V lost 0 bases and J lost 8, with 9 bases in between. This CDR3 contains 13 residues. This entry comes from a study of tumor-infiltrating lymphocytes in oesophageal squamous cell carcinoma. MiXCR, applied by TCRdb to the PCR reads, yields one record per CDR3 protein. Of 9,500 to 15,000 distinct CDR3 sequences listed, around 55% are singletons. The chain couples TRBV24-1 to TRBJ1-2; D unclear. The sequenced sample consisted of esophageal tumor tissue. The receptor was isolated from a female donor with esophageal squamous cell carcinoma. In DNA, the CDR3 is TGTGCCACCAGTGATTTGCTACGCGGAGGCTACACCTTC. It translates to CATSDLLRGGYTF.